A single sample is the source of the 8 T cell receptor beta chains below, sequenced in a study of patients and donors after allogeneic stem cell transplantation (TCRdb year 2020). The library was generated by RT-PCR. For sequencing, a NextSeq 550 was employed. TCRdb passed the public sequencing reads through fastp at Q25 and MiXCR, retaining productive beta sequences. Rows with a matching CDR3 protein are joined into one entry that keeps the most common DNA and genes. Across this sample there are roughly 190,000 distinct CDR3 sequences, with around two fifths seen only once. The ten largest clonotypes hold approximately 30% of the sample. Sequencing was performed on blood, either unsorted or a sorted T cell fraction (not recorded which). The origin of the receptors is a human donor who was either an allogeneic HSCT recipient or a stem cell or donor lymphocyte infusion donor (not recorded which). It is not recorded whose cells these are; they may come from a transplant donor.

This clonotype was observed a handful of times. The rearrangement joins TRBV6-5 to TRBJ1-1; a weak D match, TRBD1 (6 bases). V lost 10 bases and J 2 bases, leaving 14 bases between the germline ends. Germline CDR1 MNHEY, CDR2 SVGAGI. The CDR3 has 13 residues. DNA of the CDR3: TGTGCCAACCTCGGACAGCCCAACACTGAAGCTTTCTTT. Its protein product is CANLGQPNTEAFF.

This sequence joins TRBV7-8 and TRBJ2-1; D is unclear. The V gene's germline CDR1 is SGHVS and CDR2 FQNEAQ. The CDR3 is 15 residues long. With 3 bases removed from V and 0 bases from J, the gap between germline ends came to 9 bases. The DNA of the CDR3 is TGTGCCAGCAGCTTTACGGGTAACTCCTACAATGAGCAGTTCTTC. This codes for CASSFTGNSYNEQFF.

The V and J genes are TRBV30 and TRBJ1-2; no definite D call. Germline CDR1 reads GTSNPN; CDR2 reads SVGIG (reference sequence). The V end lost 1 base, the J end lost 4 bases, and 10 bases lay between the germline ends. The CDR3 contains 13 residues. The CDR3 protein is CAWSGTASYGYTF. CDR3 DNA sequence: TGTGCCTGGAGTGGCACAGCAAGCTATGGCTACACCTTC.

The chain employs TRBV4-2 and TRBJ2-3; 9 nucleotides line up with TRBD1. The germline gives CDR1 LGHNA, CDR2 YNFKEQ. CDR3 length: 17 amino acids. The J segment lost 3 bases and the V segment lost 0 bases, leaving 7 bases of the junction unmatched. CDR3 sequence reads: CASSQDMLGTGTDTQYF. In DNA, the CDR3 is TGTGCCAGCAGCCAAGATATGTTGGGGACAGGGACAGATACGCAGTATTTT.

The chain employs TRBV19 and TRBJ2-7; TRBD2 matches at 7 bases. CDR1 LNHDA and CDR2 SQIVND come from the germline V gene (reference sequence). This CDR3 comprises 16 residues. Trimming at V came to 5 bases and at J to 7 bases, leaving 17 bases not matched to a gene. This chain's CDR3 is CASSPSPGLGQGEQYF. CDR3 DNA sequence: TGTGCCAGTAGTCCTTCCCCTGGACTAGGTCAAGGGGAGCAGTACTTC.

The chain couples TRBV5-6 to TRBJ1-2, with unresolved D. Trimming left V 6 bases short and J 2 bases short, with 17 bases between. Germline V CDR1 and CDR2: SGHDT, YYEEEE. The CDR3 has 15 amino acids. The CDR3 sequence: CASTQGATLNYGYTF. As DNA, the CDR3 is TGTGCCAGCACTCAAGGAGCAACCCTGAACTATGGCTACACCTTC.

This clonotype was detected only a few times. The V and J genes are TRBV27 and TRBJ1-1; D gene unclear. Germline loops: CDR1 MNHEY, CDR2 SMNVEV (reference sequence). The V and J ends lost 3 bases and 7 bases respectively, with 12 bases between them. The CDR3 length is 13 residues. The CDR3 here is CASSFGEGDEAFF. The CDR3 DNA is TGTGCCAGCAGTTTTGGGGAGGGTGATGAAGCTTTCTTT.

The rearrangement joins TRBV5-6 to TRBJ1-2; 7 positions agree with TRBD1. CDR3 length: 15 amino acids. Germline CDR1 reads SGHDT; CDR2 reads YYEEEE. With V trimmed by 1 base and J by 10 bases, 13 bases remained unmatched. The CDR3 spells CASSLTGTAEFYYTF. DNA of the CDR3: TGTGCCAGCAGCTTGACCGGGACAGCCGAATTTTACTACACCTTC.